The present TCR beta chain was sequenced within a study of blood T cell repertoires in COVID-19. Produced via immunoSEQ multiplex PCR; TCRdb's table is partial and in-frame only. Here the sample spans roughly 280,000 clones, around four fifths being singletons. Trimming cost V 4 bases and J 1 base; bases outside gene matches: 5. The length of the CDR3 is 16 residues. Germline V gives CDR1 LNHDA, CDR2 SQIVND (reference sequence). The sequenced sample consisted of peripheral blood. The chain is built from TRBV19 and TRBJ1-1, with 11 bases that match TRBD1. The receptor comes from a man in his 60s who had recovered from COVID-19. The CDR3 DNA sequence: TGTGCCAGTAGTACCCGGGACAGGGGGTGGAACACTGAAGCTTTCTTT. It yields the protein CASSTRDRGWNTEAFF.